These T cell receptor beta chains were read from a single sample in a study of PD-1 blockade in classical Hodgkin lymphoma. Sequencing was performed with immunoSEQ multiplex PCR; in TCRdb, only in-frame clones are kept and a portion is missing. This sample yields roughly 32,000 clones, of which roughly four fifths are seen a single time; approximately 29% belongs to the top ten. The specimen comprised peripheral blood mononuclear cells (PBMCs), sampled at baseline. These TCRs come from a human donor with classical Hodgkin lymphoma. Each CDR3 is given with its conserved first and last residue. The order of the fields is CDR3 length, J gene, V gene, CDR3 protein.

cdr3_length: 15
j_call: TRBJ2-5
v_call: TRBV5-1
cdr3_aa: CASSVRQAQAETQYF

cdr3_length: 15
j_call: TRBJ2-1
v_call: TRBV9
cdr3_aa: CASSVQGSSYNEQFF

cdr3_length: 17
j_call: TRBJ1-2
v_call: TRBV7-2
cdr3_aa: CASSLALLLQGNYGYTF

cdr3_length: 15
j_call: TRBJ2-2
v_call: TRBV9
cdr3_aa: CASSPQGVNTGELFF

cdr3_length: 14
j_call: NA
v_call: TRBV29-1
cdr3_aa: CSVMDTGSSYEQYF

cdr3_length: 17
j_call: TRBJ1-6
v_call: TRBV18
cdr3_aa: CASSPPTGGTNNSPLHF

cdr3_length: 15
j_call: TRBJ1-1
v_call: TRBV30
cdr3_aa: CAWSVWDRVNTEAFF

cdr3_length: 16
j_call: TRBJ2-5
v_call: TRBV7-6
cdr3_aa: CASSLAPGQGRETQYF

cdr3_length: 16
j_call: TRBJ1-6
v_call: TRBV11-2
cdr3_aa: CASSSILERRNSPLHF

cdr3_length: 15
j_call: TRBJ1-5
v_call: TRBV7-2
cdr3_aa: CASSPLMYGNQPQHF

cdr3_length: 15
j_call: TRBJ2-3
v_call: TRBV5-1
cdr3_aa: CASSFTGEKTDTQYF

cdr3_length: 12
j_call: TRBJ2-7
v_call: TRBV4-2
cdr3_aa: CASSPQWGEQYF

cdr3_length: 16
j_call: TRBJ2-5
v_call: TRBV11-2
cdr3_aa: CASSSLFSLYQETQYF

cdr3_length: 13
j_call: TRBJ2-3
v_call: TRBV6-6
cdr3_aa: CASDRDSTDTQYF

cdr3_length: 11
j_call: TRBJ2-7
v_call: TRBV6-1
cdr3_aa: CASSELLEQYF

cdr3_length: 13
j_call: TRBJ1-2
v_call: TRBV28
cdr3_aa: CASSPGQMYGYTF

cdr3_length: 15
j_call: TRBJ1-5
v_call: TRBV6-5
cdr3_aa: CASSRQGVGTQPQHF

cdr3_length: 14
j_call: TRBJ2-7
v_call: TRBV6-6
cdr3_aa: CASRGTYRTYEQYF

cdr3_length: 16
j_call: TRBJ2-1
v_call: TRBV2
cdr3_aa: CASRPGLAGGLNEQFF

cdr3_length: 16
j_call: TRBJ1-2
v_call: TRBV18
cdr3_aa: CASNRDSLITNYGYTF

cdr3_length: 14
j_call: TRBJ2-3
v_call: TRBV27
cdr3_aa: CASSLVSGGGSQYF

cdr3_length: 13
j_call: TRBJ1-2
v_call: TRBV19
cdr3_aa: CASSTQPNYGYTF

cdr3_length: 12
j_call: TRBJ1-5
v_call: TRBV7-9
cdr3_aa: CASGTLNQPQHF

cdr3_length: 15
j_call: TRBJ1-1
v_call: TRBV9
cdr3_aa: CASSPYLGQATEAFF

cdr3_length: 14
j_call: TRBJ1-1
v_call: TRBV7-9
cdr3_aa: CASSMLQGFTEAFF

cdr3_length: 15
j_call: TRBJ2-7
v_call: TRBV2
cdr3_aa: CASRKTSGGSLEQYF